Listed below are T cell receptor beta chains from one sample, sequenced in a study of OX40 agonist ivuxolimab in advanced cancers. This table comes from immunoSEQ multiplex PCR, and its TCRdb copy is limited to in-frame clones, with some not included. The data contain about 94,000 clones, around 90% of them seen just once; the ten biggest clones take up just over 0.3%. The material was CD4+ or CD8+ T cells sorted from blood, obtained in a trial of the OX40 agonist ivuxolimab. These receptors were obtained from an adult with an advanced solid tumor such as melanoma, head and neck, liver or kidney cancer. CDR3s include the opening cysteine and the closing phenylalanine or tryptophan. Each record gives: D gene, clone size, CDR3 length, V gene, J gene, CDR3 protein, CDR3 DNA. A D gene is named only where the DNA matches it firmly. Not every row has a clone size; where given, it reads once, few, many or a size class.

NA	NA	16	TRBV12-5	TRBJ2-1	CASGLATDSSYNEQFF	TGTGCTAGTGGTTTGGCCACGGACAGCTCCTACAATGAGCAGTTCTTC
NA	NA	16	TRBV6-1	TRBJ2-2	CASSVTRNPTTGELFF	TGTGCCAGCAGTGTAACGAGGAACCCTACCACCGGGGAGCTGTTTTTT
NA	NA	13	TRBV6-5	TRBJ1-2	CASSYGGNYGYTF	TGTGCCAGCAGTTACGGGGGAAACTATGGCTACACCTTC
TRBD1	NA	14	TRBV27	TRBJ2-1	CASGYRGFMNEQFF	TGTGCCAGCGGTTACAGGGGTTTTATGAATGAGCAGTTCTTC
NA	NA	12	TRBV5-4	TRBJ2-7	CASSFVRGEQYF	TGTGCCAGCAGCTTCGTCCGGGGCGAGCAGTACTTC
TRBD1	NA	16	TRBV19	TRBJ1-1	CASSIFGTGGGTEAFF	TGTGCCAGTAGTATTTTCGGGACAGGGGGCGGGACTGAAGCTTTCTTT
NA	few	12	TRBV10-1	TRBJ1-5	CASSDGTRPQHF	TGCGCCAGCAGTGATGGAACTCGGCCCCAGCATTTT
NA	NA	13	TRBV27	TRBJ2-6	CASSLAGANVLTF	TGTGCCAGCAGTTTAGCTGGGGCCAACGTCCTGACTTTC
TRBD1	once	13	TRBV11-1	TRBJ1-1	CASSLAWTGEAFF	TGTGCCAGCAGCTTAGCTTGGACAGGGGAAGCTTTCTTT
TRBD1	NA	13	TRBV19	TRBJ1-4	CASKGQGGEKLFF	TGTGCCAGTAAGGGACAGGGAGGAGAAAAACTGTTTTTT
NA	NA	14	TRBV28	TRBJ1-5	CASSSGHSNQPQHF	TGTGCCAGCAGTTCAGGGCATAGCAATCAGCCCCAGCATTTT
TRBD2	NA	14	TRBV12-5	TRBJ2-3	CASRTSGSGDTQYF	TGTGCTAGCCGCACTAGCGGGAGTGGGGATACGCAGTATTTT
NA	NA	14	TRBV5-4	TRBJ1-1	CASSQQIVDTEAFF	TGTGCCAGCAGCCAACAGATCGTGGACACTGAAGCTTTCTTT
TRBD2	NA	17	TRBV7-2	TRBJ2-1	CASSLRALAGGGNEQFF	TGTGCCAGCAGCTTACGGGCACTAGCGGGGGGAGGCAATGAGCAGTTCTTC
TRBD1	NA	14	TRBV6-1	TRBJ2-7	CASTPGQGLHEQYF	TGTGCCAGCACGCCGGGACAGGGTCTCCACGAGCAGTACTTC
TRBD2	once	18	TRBV9	TRBJ2-5	CASSGPERGGPPEETQYF	TGTGCCAGCAGCGGCCCCGAGCGGGGGGGTCCCCCCGAAGAGACCCAGTACTTC
NA	NA	11	TRBV2	TRBJ1-1	CASRRYTEAFF	TGTGCCAGCAGACGGTACACTGAAGCTTTCTTT
NA	few	15	TRBV9	TRBJ2-5	CASSPQGGRGETQYF	TGTGCCAGCAGCCCCCAGGGAGGTAGGGGAGAGACCCAGTACTTC
NA	NA	14	TRBV18	TRBJ1-1	CASSPGGGRTEAFF	TGTGCCAGCTCACCAGGGGGGGGAAGGACTGAAGCTTTCTTT
TRBD1	NA	13	TRBV6-1	TRBJ1-1	CASTMDRALEAFF	TGTGCCAGCACAATGGACAGGGCTCTAGAAGCTTTCTTT
TRBD1	NA	16	TRBV5-6	TRBJ1-6	CASSPSGQGTNSPLHF	TGTGCCAGCAGCCCCTCGGGACAGGGGACTAATTCACCCCTCCACTTT
TRBD2	once	21	TRBV5-1	TRBJ2-1	CASSLGPPTGLRGAVRNEQFF	TGCGCCAGCAGCTTGGGGCCCCCCACAGGGCTGCGGGGGGCAGTACGGAATGAGCAGTTCTTC
NA	NA	14	TRBV6-6	TRBJ2-7	CASTKEGITYEQYF	TGTGCCAGCACCAAGGAGGGAATTACCTACGAGCAGTACTTC
TRBD1	NA	16	TRBV18	TRBJ2-7	CASSLIPGQGNYEQYF	TGTGCCAGCTCACTAATACCGGGACAGGGTAACTACGAGCAGTACTTC
NA	once	16	TRBV2	TRBJ1-5	CASSELGNRDNQPQHF	TGTGCCAGCAGTGAATTGGGCAACAGGGATAATCAGCCCCAGCATTTT
TRBD2	NA	14	TRBV15	TRBJ2-3	CATDRGGTTDTQYF	TGTGCCACCGATCGCGGGGGAACCACAGATACGCAGTATTTT
NA	NA	13	TRBV9	TRBJ1-1	CASSDMQGTEAFF	TGTGCCAGCAGCGACATGCAGGGGACTGAAGCTTTCTTT
TRBD1	NA	16	TRBV7-6	TRBJ2-3	CASSPRGLTGADTQYF	TGTGCCAGCAGCCCCAGGGGGCTCACCGGGGCAGATACGCAGTATTTT
NA	NA	17	TRBV14	TRBJ1-4	CASSQGGRGITNEKLFF	TGTGCCAGCAGCCAAGGGGGAAGGGGTATCACTAATGAAAAACTGTTTTTT
NA	NA	14	TRBV19	TRBJ1-6	CASTPRLYNSPLHF	TGTGCCAGTACCCCCCGCCTTTATAATTCACCCCTCCACTTT
NA	NA	13	TRBV5-1	TRBJ1-1	CASSFRVDTEAFF	TGCGCCAGCAGCTTCCGGGTCGACACTGAAGCTTTCTTT